These 17 T cell receptor beta chains were sequenced from one sample in a study of T cell responses to AZD1222 COVID-19 vaccine. The repertoire was sequenced with immunoSEQ multiplex PCR; TCRdb's copy has only in-frame clones and lacks some. The sample contains around 130,000 clones, 80% to 90% of which appear only once. This specimen was peripheral blood, taken on day 0 of AZD1222 vaccination. These receptors originate from an adult in good health.

This chain joins TRBV2 and TRBJ1-6; D unclear. V shed 3 bases and J shed 9 bases, with 9 bases lying between them. The CDR3 has 13 amino acids. In germline, CDR1 is SNHLY, CDR2 FYNNEI. CDR3 loop: CASSDVNRSPLHF. CDR3 bases: TGTGCCAGCAGTGATGTCAATCGTTCACCCCTCCACTTT.

This clone was detected only a few times. This specimen includes other DNA sequences encoding the same CDR3. The chain is built from TRBV9 and TRBJ1-2; no reliable D call. CDR1 is SGDLS, CDR2 YYNGEE, per germline. The CDR3 has 13 residues. V dropped 0 bases and J dropped 3 bases, with 6 bases sitting between them. The CDR3 region has the DNA TGTGCCAGCAGCGTAGGGGGTGACTATGGCTACACCTTC. Translation: CASSVGGDYGYTF.

The chain couples TRBV5-3 to TRBJ2-7, with TRBD2 as a possible D gene (6 bases). TRBV5-3 is marked as an open reading frame, function uncertain. The V end was cut by 10 bases, the J end by 0 bases, with 17 bases between. CDR3 length: 14 residues. In DNA, the CDR3 is TGTGCCGGAGGTCGCGGAGGGAGCTCCTACGAGCAGTACTTC. Its translation is CAGGRGGSSYEQYF.

This chain links TRBV28 with TRBJ1-5; D perhaps matches TRBD1 (6 bases). CDR3 size: 14 residues. Germline-derived CDR1 and CDR2 are MDHEN and SYDVKM. V shed 7 bases and J shed 3 bases, with 13 bases lying between them. CDR3 nucleotides: TGTGCCAGCATGTCTGGACAGTACAATCAGCCCCAGCATTTT. It specifies CASMSGQYNQPQHF.

The gene calls are TRBV29-1 and TRBJ2-1; 9 bases agree with TRBD1. From germline, CDR1 is SQVTM and CDR2 ANQGSEA. CDR3 size: 15 residues. J lost 5 bases, V lost 4 bases, and 9 bases had no gene match. In nucleotides, the CDR3 is TGCAGCGTTGCCCCGGGACAGGGATGGAACAATGAGCAGTTCTTC. It codes for CSVAPGQGWNNEQFF.

The V gene is TRBV30, the J gene TRBJ1-1, with D maybe TRBD1 (6 bases). CDR1 is GTSNPN, CDR2 SVGIG, per germline (reference sequence). CDR3 length: 13 amino acids. V lost 3 bases and J 2 bases, leaving 10 bases between the germline ends. Here the CDR3 DNA reads TGTGCCTGGAGATGGGGGGCTAACACTGAAGCTTTCTTT. Amino acid sequence: CAWRWGANTEAFF.

V and J are TRBV7-2 and TRBJ1-5; no reliable D call. This CDR3 is built from 14 residues. V dropped 5 bases and J dropped 5 bases, with 13 bases sitting between them. CDR1 is SGHTA and CDR2 is FQGNSA in the germline V gene. CDR3 DNA sequence: TGTGCCAGCAGCCCAGACGAAAGCTATCAGCCCCAGCATTTT. Translating gives CASSPDESYQPQHF.

DNA of the CDR3: TGTGCCAGCAGAAACAGGGTTGGGGAGCAGTACTTC. Its protein product is CASRNRVGEQYF. V usage is TRBV12-3 or TRBV12-4 and J usage is TRBJ2-7; tentative D call: TRBD1 (6 bases). The germline V and J ends were trimmed by 6 bases and 7 bases, with 13 bases remaining between them. The CDR3 is made up of 12 amino acids.

The chain combines TRBV11-2 with TRBJ1-6, with 7 bases aligning to TRBD1. CDR3 length equals 15 residues. Germline assignment: CDR1 SGHAT and CDR2 FQNNGV. Trimming at V came to 5 bases and at J to 7 bases, leaving 8 bases not matched to a gene. The CDR3 sequence is CASSGAVTGNSPLHF. CDR3 coding DNA: TGTGCCAGCAGCGGAGCCGTGACAGGGAATTCACCCCTCCACTTT. Complete variable domain (other parts from reference TRBV11-2 and TRBJ1-6): EAGVAQSPRYKIIEKRQSVAFWCNPISGHATLYWYQQILGQGPKLLIQFQNNGVVDDSQLPKDRFSAERLKGVDSTLKIQPAKLEDSAVYLCASSGAVTGNSPLHFGNGTRLTVT.

The J gene is TRBJ1-4, the V gene TRBV15; D not resolved. V lost 5 bases and J lost 8, with 12 bases in between. The germline V gene has CDR1 LNHNV and CDR2 YYDKDF (reference sequence). The CDR3 has 13 amino acids. CDR3 protein: CATSLQIREKLFF. Here the CDR3 DNA reads TGTGCCACCAGCCTCCAAATTCGCGAAAAACTGTTTTTT. Based on the CDR3 plus reference TRBV15 and TRBJ1-4, the full variable domain is DAMVIQNPRYQVTQFGKPVTLSCSQTLNHNVMYWYQQKSSQAPKLLFHYYDKDFNNEADTPDNFQSRRPNTSFCFLDIRSPGLGDTAMYLCATSLQIREKLFFGSGTQLSVL.

This clone has a handful of counts. The chain employs TRBV30 and TRBJ2-7; 10 bases are a match to TRBD2. Germline V CDR1 and CDR2: GTSNPN, SVGIG (reference sequence). The CDR3 consists of 16 residues. Trimming cost V 0 bases and J 0 bases; bases outside gene matches: 5. Here the CDR3 reads CAWSVATSGLSYEQYF. CDR3 coding DNA: TGTGCCTGGAGTGTCGCGACTAGCGGGCTCTCCTACGAGCAGTACTTC.

The CDR3 bases are TGTGCCAGCAGTCAGGGAGGTCGGGGCAATCAGCCCCAGCATTTT. Amino acid sequence: CASSQGGRGNQPQHF. This sequence joins TRBV6-5 and TRBJ1-5; D possibly corresponds to TRBD1 (5 bases). Germline CDR1 and CDR2: MNHEY and SVGAGI. The CDR3 runs to 15 residues. Trimming removed 5 bases from V and 2 bases from J, with 13 bases in between.

J is TRBJ2-1 and V is TRBV5-1; D tentatively reads TRBD1 or TRBD2 (5 bases each). The ends were cut back, 5 bases at V and 5 bases at J, with 17 bases in the middle. In germline, CDR1 is SGHRS, CDR2 YFSETQ. CDR3 length: 15 residues. This CDR3 reads CASRRGREWDNEQFF. The CDR3 nucleotides read TGCGCCAGCAGGAGGGGTAGGGAGTGGGACAATGAGCAGTTCTTC.

This clone was observed a handful of times. V is TRBV7-9 and J is TRBJ1-3, with D hard to call. This CDR3 spans 16 amino acids. Looked up from germline, CDR1 is SEHNR and CDR2 is FQNEAQ (reference sequence). Trimming left V 0 bases short and J 0 bases short, with 9 bases between. CDR3: CASSLADLSSGNTIYF. CDR3 coding DNA: TGTGCCAGCAGCTTAGCGGATCTTAGCTCTGGAAACACCATATATTTT.

This sequence joins TRBV30 and TRBJ2-7; 10 positions agree with TRBD1. This CDR3 has 15 residues. Germline V gene lookup returns CDR1 GTSNPN and CDR2 SVGIG (reference sequence). V shed 2 bases, J shed 4 bases, and the junction held 8 bases outside the gene matches. The CDR3 DNA follows: TGTGCCTGGAGTCCCGGGACAGGGGTACGATACGAGCAGTACTTC. Its translation: CAWSPGTGVRYEQYF.

V gene TRBV7-9 combines with J gene TRBJ2-7; D gene ambiguous. From germline, CDR1 is SEHNR and CDR2 FQNEAQ (reference sequence). V was clipped by 1 base and J by 3 bases, with 10 bases between them. The CDR3 contains 14 residues. The CDR3 is CASSLEAVSYEQYF. The CDR3 nucleotides are TGTGCCAGCAGCTTAGAAGCAGTAAGCTACGAGCAGTACTTC.

As concerns this clone: Additional DNA sequences in this sample encode the identical CDR3. J is TRBJ1-1 and V is TRBV2; D unresolved. Germline V CDR1 and CDR2: SNHLY, FYNNEI. CDR3 length: 14 amino acids. Trimming took 4 bases from V and 4 from J, leaving 13 bases between them. Here the CDR3 DNA reads TGTGCCAGCAGTGTCGGCAGAGGAGGCACTGAAGCTTTCTTT. It yields the protein CASSVGRGGTEAFF.